This T cell receptor beta chain stems from a study of early T cells in non-severe SARS-CoV-2 infection. Notes on the study in general: VDJdb matches were skewed toward anti-spike CD8 T cell responses.

As concerns this clonotype: Its antigen is not known.

Trimming stripped 5 bases from V and 6 bases from J, with 17 bases between. This CDR3 has 15 amino acids. The V gene's germline CDR1 is SEHNR and CDR2 FQNEAQ (reference sequence). The TCR library protocol was used to attach unique molecular identifiers. These identifiers were attached to individual cDNA molecules. TCRdb fed the 5' RACE reads into MiXCR, producing one record per CDR3 protein. The profile covers roughly 40,000 distinct CDR3 sequences, with roughly 5% appearing a single time and 4.8% taken by the ten largest. This receptor was identified in an adult who was a healthcare worker with PCR-confirmed SARS-CoV-2 infection or an uninfected control (not recorded which). The sequenced material came from whole blood. This chain connects TRBV7-9 to TRBJ2-4; D might be TRBD2 (5 bases). As DNA, the CDR3 is TGTGCCAGCAGCCCCCTCGTCCGGGATCTAAACATTCAGTACTTC. As protein: CASSPLVRDLNIQYF.